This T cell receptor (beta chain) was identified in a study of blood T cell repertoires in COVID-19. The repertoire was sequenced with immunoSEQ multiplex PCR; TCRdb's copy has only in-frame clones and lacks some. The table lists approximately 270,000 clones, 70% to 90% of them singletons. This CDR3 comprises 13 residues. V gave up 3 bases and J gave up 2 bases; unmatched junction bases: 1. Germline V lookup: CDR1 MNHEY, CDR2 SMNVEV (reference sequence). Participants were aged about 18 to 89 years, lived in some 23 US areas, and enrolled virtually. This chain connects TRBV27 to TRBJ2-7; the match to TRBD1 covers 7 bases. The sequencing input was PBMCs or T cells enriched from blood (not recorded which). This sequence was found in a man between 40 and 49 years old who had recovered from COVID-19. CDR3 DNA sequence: TGTGCCAGCAGTTTCGACAGGGCCTACGAGCAGTACTTC. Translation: CASSFDRAYEQYF.